These 27 T cell receptor beta chains originate from one sample sequenced in a study of cytomegalovirus exposure and HLA in healthy donors. The study ran its PCR with 60 Vbeta and 13 Jbeta primers. The protocol was immunoSEQ multiplex PCR, while the TCRdb copy is restricted to in-frame clones and leaves out a portion. Of around 180,000 clones listed, over 75% are singletons. The sample comprised PBMCs. Receptor source: a man aged 60-69 years in good health and CMV-seronegative.

Concerning this clone itself: At one end the junction does not follow the germline gene, possibly because of a read error. The chain employs TRBV28 and TRBJ2-7; 7 nucleotides align to TRBD1. Germline lookup yields CDR1 MDHEN and CDR2 SYDVKM. The length of the CDR3 is 12 residues. The CDR3 nucleotides are TGTGCCAGCAGCATTCAAGACAGGGAAGGAGACTTC. This gives the protein CASSIQDREGDF.

The chain uses TRBV7-6 and TRBJ2-5; 8 positions match TRBD2. The CDR3 runs 16 residues. CDR1 SGHVS and CDR2 FNYEAQ come from the germline V gene. The ends lost 4 bases at V and 4 bases at J; junction bases unmatched: 11. DNA of the CDR3: TGTGCCAGCAGCTCCTATAGGCGGGGGGTATTAGAGACCCAGTACTTC. It codes for CASSSYRRGVLETQYF.

J is TRBJ2-1 and V is TRBV29-1; 9 bases agree with TRBD1. CDR1 is SQVTM, CDR2 ANQGSEA, per germline. The trim removed 3 bases at V and 3 bases at J, leaving 6 bases unmatched. The CDR3 spans 15 residues. CDR3 nucleotides: TGCAGCGTTGACTTCCGGGACAGGGTCTACAATGAGCAGTTCTTC. Amino acid sequence: CSVDFRDRVYNEQFF.

This sequence joins TRBV4-1 and TRBJ1-4; 7 nucleotides line up with TRBD1. Germline loops: CDR1 MGHRA, CDR2 YSYEKL. The V gene end was trimmed by 5 bases and the J gene end by 8 bases; junction bases not matched to a gene: 5. CDR3 length: 13 amino acids. CDR3 DNA sequence: TGCGCCAGCAGCTTACAGGGGTCAGAAAAACTGTTTTTT. Its translation: CASSLQGSEKLFF.

This clone was picked up one time. The genes are TRBV7-8 and TRBJ1-4; D is undetermined. The CDR3 has 15 amino acids. Germline CDR1 reads SGHVS; CDR2 reads FQNEAQ. The V gene lost 3 bases and the J gene lost 6 bases, with 14 bases spanning the gap. The CDR3 DNA follows: TGTGCCAGCAGCTTTATTAGAAGTTCCCATGAAAAACTGTTTTTT. It yields the protein CASSFIRSSHEKLFF.

The V gene is TRBV19, the J gene TRBJ2-1; 10 bases map to TRBD2. V shed 3 bases, J shed 7 bases, and the junction held 6 bases outside the gene matches. Germline lookup yields CDR1 LNHDA and CDR2 SQIVND (reference sequence). The CDR3 loop spans 15 amino acids. DNA of the CDR3: TGTGCCAGTAGTATCCGGACTAGCGGATGGAATGAGCAGTTCTTC. Residues: CASSIRTSGWNEQFF. Combining the CDR3 with reference TRBV19 and TRBJ2-1 gives the whole variable domain DGGITQSPKYLFRKEGQNVTLSCEQNLNHDAMYWYRQDPGQGLRLIYYSQIVNDFQKGDIAEGYSVSREKKESFPLTVTSAQKNPTAFYLCASSIRTSGWNEQFFGPGTRLTVL.

V gene TRBV5-1 combines with J gene TRBJ1-1; 11 bases are a match to TRBD1. This CDR3 is built from 16 residues. Germline V gene lookup returns CDR1 SGHRS and CDR2 YFSETQ. V shed 5 bases and J 0 bases; nucleotides not matched to a gene: 6. The CDR3 sequence is CASSPGQGVMNTEAFF. For the CDR3, the DNA is TGCGCCAGCAGTCCGGGACAGGGGGTAATGAACACTGAAGCTTTCTTT.

This clone was recorded once. The chain links TRBV28 to TRBJ2-5, with D perhaps TRBD2 (6 bases). The CDR3 length is 15 residues. Trimming stripped 6 bases from V and 0 bases from J, with 14 bases between. Germline V CDR1 and CDR2: MDHEN, SYDVKM. As DNA, the CDR3 is TGTGCCAGCAGAGTCCGACAGCGGGACCAAGAGACCCAGTACTTC. Residues: CASRVRQRDQETQYF.

The CDR3 sequence: CASSLEQGYQPQHF. The CDR3 bases are TGCGCCAGCAGCCTCGAACAGGGGTATCAGCCCCAGCATTTT. The J gene is TRBJ1-5, the V gene TRBV4-3, with TRBD1 matching over 7 bases. The CDR3 is 14 residues long. V was clipped by 4 bases and J by 5 bases; unmatched bases: 5. The germline V gene has CDR1 LGHNA and CDR2 YSLEER.

By sample share, this clone is medium-sized. The V and J genes are TRBV19 and TRBJ2-1, with TRBD2 matching 7 bases. The germline V gene encodes CDR1 LNHDA and CDR2 SQIVND (reference sequence). V gave up 5 bases and J gave up 2 bases; unmatched junction bases: 15. The CDR3 runs to 18 residues. CDR3 DNA sequence: TGTGCCAGTAGTGGCGAATCCACTAGCGCCCTTACCTACAATGAGCAGTTCTTC. It yields the protein CASSGESTSALTYNEQFF.

The V and J genes are TRBV9 and TRBJ2-2; 12 bases fit TRBD2. CDR1 and CDR2 from the germline V gene are SGDLS and YYNGEE. The CDR3 contains 17 residues. Losses at the gene ends were 3 bases for V and 5 bases for J; bases not matched to a gene: 8. CDR3 DNA sequence: TGTGCCAGCAGCGGAACTACTAGCGGGAGGATGACCGGGGAGCTGTTTTTT. Translated, it gives CASSGTTSGRMTGELFF.

The chain carries TRBV27 and TRBJ1-1, with TRBD1 identical over 7 bases. The CDR3 length is 15 residues. Germline V lookup: CDR1 MNHEY, CDR2 SMNVEV (reference sequence). V shed 0 bases, J shed 1 base, and the junction held 2 bases outside the gene matches. The CDR3 protein is CASSLSRQGNTEAFF. DNA for the CDR3: TGTGCCAGCAGTTTATCGAGACAGGGGAACACTGAAGCTTTCTTT.

The rearrangement links TRBV4-1 to TRBJ2-2, with 10 bases fitting TRBD2. The CDR3 covers 17 residues. V was clipped by 2 bases and J by 3 bases; unmatched bases: 6. Per germline, CDR1 MGHRA and CDR2 YSYEKL. The CDR3 sequence is CASSQSLAGEHTGELFF. In DNA, the CDR3 is TGCGCCAGCAGCCAATCCCTAGCGGGGGAACACACCGGGGAGCTGTTTTTT.

V is TRBV30 and J is TRBJ1-1, with TRBD1 matching 8 bases. With 2 bases clipped from V and 4 bases from J, the junction kept 6 bases outside the gene matches. This CDR3 region has 14 residues. Germline values: CDR1 GTSNPN, CDR2 SVGIG (reference sequence). The CDR3 region is CAWSTGTGPTEAFF. As DNA, the CDR3 is TGTGCCTGGAGTACCGGGACAGGCCCCACTGAAGCTTTCTTT.

The gene calls are TRBV10-3 and TRBJ1-1, with 8 bases aligning to TRBD1. The CDR3 contains 12 residues. The junction had 2 bases not matched to a gene; V was cut back by 7 bases and J by 4 bases. CDR1 is ENHRY and CDR2 is SYGVKD in the germline V gene. CDR3 in amino acids: CAIKQGGTEAFF. The CDR3, as DNA: TGTGCCATCAAACAGGGGGGCACTGAAGCTTTCTTT.

V usage is TRBV5-4 and J usage is TRBJ2-5; 8 bases map to TRBD1. Germline V gene lookup returns CDR1 SGHNT and CDR2 YYREEE (reference sequence). J gave up 5 bases and V 2 bases, and 8 bases lay outside the gene matches. This CDR3 has 15 residues. DNA for the CDR3: TGTGCCAGCAGCTTACTATCAGGGGGCGCGGAGACCCAGTACTTC. Its protein product is CASSLLSGGAETQYF.

A few counts support this clone. The chain recombines TRBV30 with TRBJ2-3, with 9 nucleotides matching TRBD2. V shed 7 bases, J shed 4 bases, and the junction held 9 bases outside the gene matches. This CDR3 has 14 residues. Germline V gives CDR1 GTSNPN, CDR2 SVGIG (reference sequence). Here the CDR3 reads CASRGLAPADTQYF. In DNA form, the CDR3 reads TGTGCCTCCCGTGGACTAGCGCCGGCAGATACGCAGTATTTT.

The chain carries TRBV19 and TRBJ1-1; 8 bases agree with TRBD1. Germline CDR1 is LNHDA and CDR2 is SQIVND (reference sequence). After removal of 0 bases from V and 3 bases from J, the junction contained 12 bases not matched to a gene. The CDR3 spans 18 residues. CDR3 sequence reads: CASSIDLGRGPLDTEAFF. CDR3 nucleotide sequence: TGTGCCAGTAGTATAGATCTAGGCAGGGGGCCTCTGGACACTGAAGCTTTCTTT.

The chain employs TRBV4-1 and TRBJ1-4, with D possibly matching TRBD1 (6 bases). Deletions cut 1 base from V and 10 bases from J, with 28 bases between. Germline-derived CDR1 and CDR2 are MGHRA and YSYEKL. The CDR3 extends over 19 amino acids. CDR3 sequence reads: CASSQVTQGPSTILGKLFF. The CDR3 DNA reads TGCGCCAGCAGCCAAGTAACACAGGGCCCGTCAACCATCTTAGGAAAACTGTTTTTT.

The table lists this clone with a few counts. The rearrangement links TRBV12-5 to TRBJ2-2; the match to TRBD1 covers 9 bases. Germline CDR1 is LGHNT and CDR2 is FRNRAP. Trimming cost V 5 bases and J 3 bases; bases outside gene matches: 4. The CDR3 has 15 residues. CDR3 residues: CASGTGQGDTGELFF. As DNA, the CDR3 is TGTGCTAGTGGTACGGGACAGGGTGACACCGGGGAGCTGTTTTTT.

This chain joins TRBV6-5 and TRBJ2-7, with D unclear. This CDR3 contains 15 residues. V lost 3 bases and J lost 2, with 14 bases in between. The V gene's germline CDR1 is MNHEY and CDR2 SVGAGI. CDR3 protein: CASSYLPPTPYEQYF. CDR3 in DNA: TGTGCCAGCAGTTATCTCCCACCAACTCCCTACGAGCAGTACTTC.

The chain joins TRBV2 to TRBJ1-2; D is perhaps TRBD1 (6 bases). Trimming removed 6 bases at V and 4 bases at J, with 12 bases between. This CDR3 has 13 amino acids. Germline CDR1 and CDR2: SNHLY and FYNNEI. This CDR3 is CASSDRSLYGYTF. As DNA, the CDR3 is TGTGCCAGCAGCGACAGGTCTCTCTATGGCTACACCTTC.

The chain links TRBV5-1 to TRBJ2-1; TRBD1 aligns across 10 bases. V trimming: 4 bases; J trimming: 6 bases; junction bases outside the gene matches: 4. The V gene's germline CDR1 is SGHRS and CDR2 YFSETQ. The CDR3 is made up of 14 amino acids. The CDR3, as DNA: TGCGCCAGCAGCCGCGGACAGGGGGGCAATGAGCAGTTCTTC. It is translated as CASSRGQGGNEQFF.

V gene TRBV11-3 combines with J gene TRBJ1-1, with D possibly being TRBD1 (5 bases). V was pared by 4 bases and J by 5 bases, with 32 bases between. Germline lookup yields CDR1 SGHNT and CDR2 YENEEA. The CDR3 length is 20 residues. In nucleotides, the CDR3 is TGTGCCAGCAGCTACCTCCGCCTACTGTGTTCCAATCATCAGGGAACTGAAGCTTTCTTT. Its translation: CASSYLRLLCSNHQGTEAFF.

The V call is TRBV4-2, the J call TRBJ2-3; tentatively, D is TRBD1 (6 bases). Looked up from germline, CDR1 is LGHNA and CDR2 is YNFKEQ. The CDR3 contains 15 residues. The V and J ends lost 4 bases and 2 bases respectively, with 13 bases between them. The CDR3 coding sequence is TGTGCCAGCAGCCTTAAGCAGGGGATCACAGATACGCAGTATTTT. Its translation: CASSLKQGITDTQYF.

The chain combines TRBV19 with TRBJ1-5, with TRBD1 matching over 7 bases. The V gene's germline CDR1 is LNHDA and CDR2 SQIVND (reference sequence). This CDR3 is built from 14 residues. V shed 8 bases and J 2 bases; nucleotides not matched to a gene: 6. The CDR3 loop reads CASQRQGRNQPQHF. CDR3 nucleotide sequence: TGTGCCAGTCAGAGACAGGGCCGCAATCAGCCCCAGCATTTT.

The genes are TRBV7-6 and TRBJ2-7; 7 bases match TRBD1. The J segment lost 3 bases and the V segment lost 5 bases, leaving 4 bases of the junction unmatched. Germline V gene lookup returns CDR1 SGHVS and CDR2 FNYEAQ. This CDR3 spans 13 amino acids. CDR3 amino acids: CASSKQGNYEQYF. The CDR3 coding sequence is TGTGCCAGCAGCAAACAGGGGAACTACGAGCAGTACTTC. The full variable domain, with the rest looked up from reference TRBV7-6 and TRBJ2-7, is GAGVSQSPRYKVTKRGQDVALRCDPISGHVSLYWYRQALGQGPEFLTYFNYEAQQDKSGLPNDRFSAERPEGSISTLTIQRTEQRDSAMYRCASSKQGNYEQYFGPGTRLTVT.